The rows below give T cell receptor beta chains drawn from one sample of a study of OX40 agonist ivuxolimab in advanced cancers. Profiling relied on immunoSEQ multiplex PCR, and the TCRdb table lists in-frame clones only, not all of them. The sample carries roughly 43,000 clones, 80% to 90% recorded once. The specimen comprised CD4+ or CD8+ T cells sorted from blood, sampled in a trial of the OX40 agonist ivuxolimab. Source of these receptors: an adult with an advanced solid tumor such as melanoma, head and neck, liver or kidney cancer. CDR3s include the opening cysteine and the closing phenylalanine or tryptophan. D genes are given only for firm matches. The size entry is marked missing in some rows and otherwise reads once, few, many or a size class.

j_call v_call d_call clone_size cdr3_nt cdr3_aa
TRBJ2-7 TRBV11-2 - - TGTGCCAGCAGCATCTCCTGGCAGGCCGACGAGCAGTACTTC CASSISWQADEQYF
TRBJ1-5 TRBV6-5 - few TGTGCCAGCAGCAGGGACCTCAATCAGCCCCAGCATTTT CASSRDLNQPQHF
TRBJ2-1 TRBV25-1 TRBD2 - TGTGCCAGCAGTGAATCCACTCCCCTAGCGGGAAGGGGCAATGAGCAGTTCTTC CASSESTPLAGRGNEQFF
TRBJ2-2 TRBV6-5 - - TGTGCCAGCAGTTCGTGGTGGGCGCAGGACACCGGGGAGCTGTTTTTT CASSSWWAQDTGELFF
TRBJ2-5 TRBV7-8 - few TGTGCCAGCAGCCTAGGACTGCAAGAGACCCAGTACTTC CASSLGLQETQYF
TRBJ1-5 TRBV28 TRBD1 once TGTGCCACCCGGGTTACAGGGGTCTCAAATCAGCCCCAGCATTTT CATRVTGVSNQPQHF
TRBJ2-7 TRBV7-9 - - TGTGCCAGCAGCTTAGGTGCGGACTCCTACGAGCAGTACTTC CASSLGADSYEQYF
TRBJ1-1 TRBV6-4 - few TGTGCCAGCCGATCCCCAGGAAGCACTGAAGCTTTCTTT CASRSPGSTEAFF
TRBJ1-1 TRBV30 - - TGTGCCTGGAGATTCAGGGCGTCCGCTTTCTTT CAWRFRASAFF
TRBJ2-1 TRBV29-1 - - TGCAGCGTTGATGGTGGGGACTACAATGAGCAGTTCTTC CSVDGGDYNEQFF
TRBJ1-6 TRBV11-2 - - TGTGCCAGCAGCTTAGACAGTTTAAATTCACCCCTCCACTTT CASSLDSLNSPLHF
TRBJ2-1 TRBV5-1 - - TGCGCCAGCAGCTATGGAGGGGGACACAATGAGCAGTTCTTC CASSYGGGHNEQFF
TRBJ2-1 TRBV4-1 TRBD1 - TGCGCCAGCAGCCGTTTACAGGGGAATGAGCAGTTCTTC CASSRLQGNEQFF
TRBJ1-1 TRBV5-1 - - TGCGCCAGCAGCTTGGACCTAACAAGGACTGAAGCTTTCTTT CASSLDLTRTEAFF
TRBJ2-7 TRBV9 - - TGTGCCAGCAGTCGTTTTTTAGGGACCTACGAGCAGTACTTC CASSRFLGTYEQYF
TRBJ2-1 TRBV7-9 - - TGTGCCAGCAGCTTACAGGTCGTCACGAATGAGCAGTTCTTC CASSLQVVTNEQFF
TRBJ2-7 TRBV11-2 TRBD2 - TGTGCCAGCAGCCCAGCGGGAGTCTCCTACGAGCAGTACTTC CASSPAGVSYEQYF
TRBJ2-1 TRBV5-1 TRBD2 - TGCGCCAGCAGCCCCGGACTAGCGGGAACCAATGAGCAGTTCTTC CASSPGLAGTNEQFF
TRBJ2-7 TRBV28 - - TGTGCCAGCAGTTTCCCTCCAGGGCCTTTGTACTTC CASSFPPGPLYF
TRBJ2-2 TRBV10-1 TRBD1 - TGCGCCAGCACCTACCGGGACAGTAACACCGGGGAGCTGTTTTTT CASTYRDSNTGELFF
TRBJ2-3 TRBV6-6 TRBD2 - TGTGCCAGCAGTGGACGGACTAGCGGGAAGGGGGATACGCAGTATTTT CASSGRTSGKGDTQYF